This T cell receptor beta chain was found in a study of blood T cell repertoires in COVID-19. Study details: Samples representing acute and convalescent COVID-19 were sourced from the United States, Italy and Spain. T cells, B-cell-depleted T cells, or PBMCs supplied cDNA or gDNA.

Some clones are missing from TCRdb's copy, which holds only in-frame ones; the method was immunoSEQ multiplex PCR. The data contain 150,000 to 200,000 clones, approximately 90% of them singletons. The clonotype comes from a man aged 18 to 30 who had recovered from COVID-19. The sample was peripheral blood.

In nucleotides, the CDR3 is TGTGCCAGCAACGTCGATGGAGCGGGGCACGATGAGCAGTTCTTC. This codes for CASNVDGAGHDEQFF. V gene TRBV21-1 combines with J gene TRBJ2-1; the DNA was not compared with TRBD2, the D call given in the table. TRBV21-1 is a listed pseudogene. The CDR3 spans 15 residues.